The rows below give T cell receptor beta chains drawn from one sample of a study of regulatory T cells in long-lasting Graves disease. Each CDR3 protein gets one entry after TCRdb re-called the multiplex PCR reads with MiXCR. Of some 320,000 distinct CDR3 sequences in the sample, about 20% were seen once. Sequences were derived from peripheral blood mononuclear cells (PBMCs), sampled at new diagnosis, from a patient treated with antithyroid drugs. The receptors come from a female donor with Graves disease. The conserved cysteine and the conserved F or W are not part of the CDR3 here.

J gene: TRBJ2-2
V gene: TRBV12-3/TRBV12-4
CDR3 protein: ASRKTGGSVTGELF

J gene: TRBJ2-7
V gene: TRBV6-2/TRBV6-3
CDR3 protein: ASSWTGNDYYEQY

J gene: TRBJ1-6
V gene: TRBV6-5
CDR3 protein: ASSYSFLGGLGDSPLH

J gene: TRBJ2-1
V gene: TRBV18
CDR3 protein: ASSPPASGLYNEQF

J gene: TRBJ1-4
V gene: TRBV28
CDR3 protein: ASTLPGEKLF

J gene: TRBJ1-1
V gene: TRBV2
CDR3 protein: ASSAAANTEAF

J gene: TRBJ1-1
V gene: TRBV29-1
CDR3 protein: SVERGGGTEAF

J gene: TRBJ2-7
V gene: TRBV27
CDR3 protein: ASSLYPWTALAGGLDEQY

J gene: TRBJ2-3
V gene: TRBV7-8
CDR3 protein: ATSDRGTDTQY

J gene: TRBJ1-2
V gene: TRBV6-1
CDR3 protein: ASTVSGIWGYT

J gene: TRBJ2-7
V gene: TRBV29-1
CDR3 protein: SVGDPAYEQY

J gene: TRBJ2-5
V gene: TRBV6-1
CDR3 protein: ASRTDIPGQETQY

J gene: TRBJ2-3
V gene: TRBV24-1
CDR3 protein: ATSDKTGATDTQY

J gene: TRBJ1-1
V gene: TRBV10-2
CDR3 protein: ASSGDPKGYTEAF

J gene: TRBJ1-4
V gene: TRBV27
CDR3 protein: ASSLSLFEKLF

J gene: TRBJ2-7
V gene: TRBV28
CDR3 protein: ASSLGQKIPYEQY

J gene: TRBJ2-3
V gene: TRBV7-8
CDR3 protein: ASSLGQGYTDTQY

J gene: TRBJ1-1
V gene: TRBV20-1
CDR3 protein: SARDPGTEAF

J gene: TRBJ2-7
V gene: TRBV19
CDR3 protein: ASKEQVSTYEQY

J gene: TRBJ2-7
V gene: TRBV12-3/TRBV12-4
CDR3 protein: ASSLVGTGLEQY

J gene: TRBJ1-1
V gene: TRBV6-1
CDR3 protein: ASIHSTAETEAF

J gene: TRBJ2-2
V gene: TRBV3-1
CDR3 protein: ASSPYSGRGELF

J gene: TRBJ1-2
V gene: TRBV19
CDR3 protein: ASSSALLVVNGYT

J gene: TRBJ2-3
V gene: TRBV5-1
CDR3 protein: ASSLAAGGLQGTDTQY

J gene: TRBJ1-1
V gene: TRBV30
CDR3 protein: AWDRGVMHTEAC

J gene: TRBJ2-2
V gene: TRBV5-6
CDR3 protein: ASSFPPGTTVANTGELF

J gene: TRBJ2-3
V gene: TRBV5-1
CDR3 protein: ASSEGTSGSSDTQY

J gene: TRBJ1-2
V gene: TRBV12-3/TRBV12-4
CDR3 protein: ASRSTGEHYGYT

J gene: TRBJ2-3
V gene: TRBV6-1
CDR3 protein: ASSDLFGLRDTQY

J gene: TRBJ1-6
V gene: TRBV24-1
CDR3 protein: ATQTVTNSPLH

J gene: TRBJ2-1
V gene: TRBV11-3
CDR3 protein: ASRAGTGGNEQF

J gene: TRBJ2-3
V gene: TRBV29-1
CDR3 protein: SVEMPGTGGANTQY

J gene: TRBJ2-2
V gene: TRBV7-3
CDR3 protein: ASSLNPGTSGSGHTGELF

J gene: TRBJ1-1
V gene: TRBV28
CDR3 protein: ASSGGQGLDTEAF

J gene: TRBJ1-3
V gene: TRBV19
CDR3 protein: ASSIYAGSSGNTIY

J gene: TRBJ2-7
V gene: TRBV20-1
CDR3 protein: SARSDRDGEQY

J gene: TRBJ2-1
V gene: TRBV2
CDR3 protein: ASTHDLTSGRGSSYNEQF

J gene: TRBJ1-2
V gene: TRBV28
CDR3 protein: ASSLLTGHTNYGYT

J gene: TRBJ2-7
V gene: TRBV19
CDR3 protein: ASSIGGQGLYEQY

J gene: TRBJ2-3
V gene: TRBV7-8
CDR3 protein: ASSLSRLGTDTQY

J gene: TRBJ2-2
V gene: TRBV12-3/TRBV12-4
CDR3 protein: ASRDRGLPGELF

J gene: TRBJ1-2
V gene: TRBV19
CDR3 protein: ASSPVAYNYGYT

J gene: TRBJ2-2
V gene: TRBV9
CDR3 protein: ASSVVAGAGELF

J gene: TRBJ2-3
V gene: TRBV7-3
CDR3 protein: ASSPTSGSVPDTQY

J gene: TRBJ2-2
V gene: TRBV29-1
CDR3 protein: SVRGAVNTGELF